This TCR beta chain was documented in a study of blood T cell repertoires in COVID-19. Study context: Specimens from acute and convalescent COVID-19 originated in the United States, Italy and Spain. Sources were T cells, B-cell-depleted T cells, or PBMCs; the material itself was cDNA or gDNA.

In its sample, this clone was seen a few times. Trimming left V 8 bases short and J 2 bases short, with 7 bases between. Germline CDR1 and CDR2: SNHLY and FYNNEI. The CDR3 covers 11 residues. Repertoires were generated with immunoSEQ multiplex PCR, while TCRdb's copy carries only in-frame clones and drops some. This table holds approximately 88,000 clones, about four fifths found once. It was during active infection that Seattle patients were enrolled and then longitudinally followed. Sequenced material: peripheral blood. This clonotype was sampled from a man in his 70s with COVID-19, enrolled during active disease. The V gene is TRBV2, the J gene TRBJ2-7; no firm D call. CDR3 in DNA: TGTGCCAGCTCAAACACCTACGAGCAGTACTTC. It specifies CASSNTYEQYF.